The clone carrying this TCR beta chain was recorded once. Its specificity is not known. 60 Vbeta and 13 Jbeta primers were used in PCR. The data were produced by immunoSEQ multiplex PCR, yet TCRdb's version contains in-frame clones alone and is incomplete. The table has around 100,000 clones, over 60% seen once. The CDR3 has 14 residues. Germline-derived CDR1 and CDR2 are SQVTM and ANQGSEA. The V gene end was trimmed by 4 bases and the J gene end by 4 bases; junction bases not matched to a gene: 6. Nominally healthy donors were sampled, though unrecorded immune exposures were likely. The data belong to a study of cytomegalovirus exposure and HLA in healthy donors. Study context: Of the donors genotyped, approximately 410 in all, about 76% fell in the Caucasian-associated ancestry cluster. General observations from the study: Indistinguishability led to the exclusion of some V segments, TRBV6-2 and TRBV6-3 included. Reportedly, diagnosis of cytomegalovirus status by the classifier showed high specificity and sensitivity.

The rearrangement joins TRBV29-1 to TRBJ2-5, with 10 positions matching TRBD2. The source is a female donor in good health and CMV-seropositive. Sequenced material: PBMCs. The CDR3, as DNA: TGCAGCGTTGTGGGGAGCGGGGGGGGAGAGACCCAGTACTTC. Its translation is CSVVGSGGGETQYF.